This T cell receptor (beta chain) originates from a study of blood T cell repertoires in COVID-19. Study at large: PBMCs, B-cell-depleted T cells, or T cells were the source of the cDNA or gDNA that made up the material.

The CDR3 consists of 13 residues. V trimming: 6 bases; J trimming: 7 bases; junction bases outside the gene matches: 5. CDR1 is ENHRY, CDR2 SYGVKD, per germline. Generated by immunoSEQ multiplex PCR, the TCRdb table keeps only in-frame clones and is missing some. Of fewer than 400,000 clones listed, around 87% were seen once; the top ten hold about 3%. The sequence derives from a human donor in a cohort sampled during active COVID-19. The V and J genes are TRBV10-3 and TRBJ1-2; 10 bases line up with TRBD1. Material for sequencing was peripheral blood. CDR3: CAISLGQGGGYTF. In nucleotides, the CDR3 is TGTGCCATCAGCTTAGGACAGGGGGGTGGCTACACCTTC.